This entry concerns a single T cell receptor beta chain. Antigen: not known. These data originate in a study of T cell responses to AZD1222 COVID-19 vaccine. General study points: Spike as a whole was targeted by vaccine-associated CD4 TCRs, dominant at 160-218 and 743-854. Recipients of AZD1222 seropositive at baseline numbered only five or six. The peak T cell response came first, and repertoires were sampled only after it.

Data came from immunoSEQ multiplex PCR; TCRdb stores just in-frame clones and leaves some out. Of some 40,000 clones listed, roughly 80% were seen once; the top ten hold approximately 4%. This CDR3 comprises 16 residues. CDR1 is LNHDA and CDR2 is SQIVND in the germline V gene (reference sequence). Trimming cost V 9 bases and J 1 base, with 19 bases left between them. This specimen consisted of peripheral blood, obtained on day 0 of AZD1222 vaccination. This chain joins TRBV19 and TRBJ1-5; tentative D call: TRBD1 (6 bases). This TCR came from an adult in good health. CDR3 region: CASNSKGGGSNQPQHF. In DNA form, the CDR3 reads TGTGCCAGCAATTCAAAGGGGGGAGGGAGCAATCAGCCCCAGCATTTT.